Reported below is one T cell receptor beta chain. The sample originates from a study of shared clonotypes between healthy human individuals. This CDR3 comprises 14 residues. J gave up 5 bases and V 4 bases, and 7 bases lay outside the gene matches. Germline V gene data show CDR1 as MDHEN and CDR2 as SYDVKM. The naive CD8 subset, CD45RO-negative cells positively selected for CCR7, excluded terminally differentiated effector memory CD45RA+ cells. TCRdb keeps only in-frame clones here, not all; method: immunoSEQ multiplex PCR. The sample includes more than 2 million clones, over 85% of them seen just once.

V is TRBV28 and J is TRBJ2-5; TRBD1 matches 7 bases. This receptor was identified in a man in his late teens or twenties in good health. Material: naive CD8+ T cells sorted from blood. The CDR3 here is CASSSYRGGETQYF. The CDR3 DNA reads TGTGCCAGCAGTTCGTACAGGGGCGGGGAGACCCAGTACTTC.